This T cell receptor beta chain was captured by sequencing in a study of T cell repertoires in cytomegalovirus infection. Notes on the study in general: Cumulative public TCR beta family frequency identified carriers of CMV plus the relevant HLA.

The germline gives CDR1 SGHTA, CDR2 FQGNSA. The CDR3 loop spans 14 amino acids. Trimming removed 3 bases at V and 4 bases at J, with 10 bases between. TCRdb fed the reads into MiXCR, producing one record per CDR3 protein. The sample lists 450,000 to 650,000 distinct CDR3 sequences; around 40% were seen once. This clonotype was detected many times. The antigen is not known. The source is a human donor in good health (CMV status not recorded). Some clones in this sample may be carry-over from other donors' samples. This sequence joins TRBV7-2 and TRBJ1-5; D might be TRBD1 (6 bases). The sequencing here drew on cultured PBMCs, taken from culture after CMV antigen stimulation. In DNA, the CDR3 is TGTGCCAGCAGCTTCCGGACAGCAAATCAGCCCCAGCATTTT. Translating it yields CASSFRTANQPQHF.